The entry below describes one TCR beta chain. This specimen belongs to a study of blood T cell repertoires in COVID-19. Study summary: From T cells, B-cell-depleted T cells, or PBMCs came the material, which was cDNA or gDNA.

The CDR3 has 12 residues. The V end was cut by 1 base, the J end by 10 bases, with 10 bases between. In germline, CDR1 is SGHTA, CDR2 FQGNSA. TCRdb's table, derived via immunoSEQ multiplex PCR, lists solely in-frame clones and lacks some. This table has about 300,000 clones, approximately 86% appearing once. What was sequenced was peripheral blood. The rearrangement links TRBV7-2 to TRBJ1-2; weak D call: TRBD1 (6 bases). The origin of this receptor is a man in his 70s with acute or convalescent COVID-19. CDR3 in DNA: TGTGCCAGCAGCTTAGAGACAGGAGTCTACACCTTC. Amino acids: CASSLETGVYTF.